The 26 T cell receptor beta chains listed next were all sequenced from one sample in a study of cytomegalovirus exposure and HLA in healthy donors. Profiled with immunoSEQ multiplex PCR; TCRdb holds only in-frame clones, not every one. The table has over 100,000 clones, roughly 91% seen once; the top ten hold about 3.7%. Sequenced material: PBMCs. The receptors derive from a man younger than 40 in good health and CMV-seronegative.

This clone was seen once. The V and J genes are TRBV11-2 and TRBJ2-7; TRBD2 matches at 12 bases. Losses at the gene ends were 0 bases for V and 2 bases for J; bases not matched to a gene: 11. In germline, CDR1 is SGHAT, CDR2 FQNNGV. The CDR3 is 19 residues long. CDR3 in DNA: TGTGCCAGCAGCTTAGAGGGGGGGACTAGCGGGTACGTACCCTACGAGCAGTACTTC. Its translation is CASSLEGGTSGYVPYEQYF.

V and J are TRBV4-3 and TRBJ2-7; perhaps TRBD2 as D (5 bases). This CDR3 is 15 amino acids long. Germline V CDR1 and CDR2: LGHNA, YSLEER. V dropped 0 bases and J dropped 0 bases, with 9 bases sitting between them. The CDR3 nucleotides are TGCGCCAGCAGCCAAGAATATGGGAGCTCCTACGAGCAGTACTTC. Translating it yields CASSQEYGSSYEQYF.

The chain uses TRBV4-2 and TRBJ1-1; no clear D gene. Germline values: CDR1 LGHNA, CDR2 YNFKEQ. This CDR3 contains 15 residues. V was cut by 2 bases and J by 1 base, with 11 bases left in between. The CDR3 DNA reads TGTGCCAGCAGCCAACGCGGGTCAGGGAACACTGAAGCTTTCTTT. Its protein is CASSQRGSGNTEAFF.

V and J are TRBV10-2 and TRBJ1-3; 7 bases line up with TRBD1. The germline gives CDR1 WSHSY, CDR2 SAAADI. This CDR3 comprises 14 residues. The trim removed 3 bases at V and 4 bases at J, leaving 3 bases unmatched. Here the CDR3 DNA reads TGCGCCAGCAGTGAAGAGGGGGCGGGAAACACCATATATTTT. Translation gives CASSEEGAGNTIYF.

This clone was picked up a small number of times. This sequence joins TRBV9 and TRBJ2-1, with 7 bases aligning to TRBD2. The CDR3 consists of 17 residues. Germline assignment: CDR1 SGDLS and CDR2 YYNGEE. V shed 4 bases and J 8 bases; nucleotides not matched to a gene: 18. The CDR3 bases are TGTGCCAGCAGCCCCCATGGGGCGGGGGTTGGGAGCGATGAGCAGTTCTTC. This translates into CASSPHGAGVGSDEQFF. Full variable domain (outside the CDR3, taken from reference TRBV9 and TRBJ2-1): DSGVTQTPKHLITATGQRVTLRCSPRSGDLSVYWYQQSLDQGLQFLIQYYNGEERAKGNILERFSAQQFPDLHSELNLSSLELGDSALYFCASSPHGAGVGSDEQFFGPGTRLTVL.

V usage is TRBV2 and J usage is TRBJ2-3; weak D call: TRBD2 (6 bases). The V and J ends lost 4 bases and 4 bases respectively, with 12 bases between them. This CDR3 has 14 residues. The V gene's germline CDR1 is SNHLY and CDR2 FYNNEI. The CDR3 nucleotides are TGTGCCAGCAGTGTTAGTAGCGGATCAGATACGCAGTATTTT. It codes for CASSVSSGSDTQYF.

A single count supports this clone. This chain connects TRBV6-5 to TRBJ1-5, with D possibly being TRBD1 (5 bases). Trimming removed 2 bases from V and 5 bases from J, with 10 bases in between. CDR3 length: 14 amino acids. Germline values: CDR1 MNHEY, CDR2 SVGAGI. This CDR3 is CASSYGAGYQPQHF. As DNA, the CDR3 is TGTGCCAGCAGTTACGGGGCAGGGTATCAGCCCCAGCATTTT.

The V call is TRBV11-3, the J call TRBJ2-7; 7 bases align to TRBD1. Germline CDR1 reads SGHNT; CDR2 reads YENEEA. The CDR3 is 15 residues long. The V and J ends lost 3 bases and 4 bases, in that order; junction bases with no gene match: 9. This CDR3 is CASSLRADRAYEQYF. The CDR3 DNA is TGTGCCAGCAGCTTGAGGGCCGACAGGGCATACGAGCAGTACTTC.

The CDR3 DNA sequence: TGTGCCAGCAGCTTAGTTTTGCAGGGGCGCCCTAACTATGGCTACACCTTC. As protein: CASSLVLQGRPNYGYTF. The chain carries TRBV7-2 and TRBJ1-2, with D possibly matching TRBD1 (6 bases). Trimming pared 1 base from V and 0 bases from J, leaving 15 bases between. There are 17 residues in the CDR3. The V gene's germline CDR1 is SGHTA and CDR2 FQGNSA.

V and J are TRBV2 and TRBJ1-2; maybe TRBD1 (5 bases). V lost 2 bases to trimming and J lost 3 bases, with 16 bases between them. The CDR3 is made up of 16 amino acids. Germline CDR1 is SNHLY and CDR2 is FYNNEI. The chain's CDR3 is CASSERVKGGDYGYTF. In nucleotides, the CDR3 is TGTGCCAGCAGTGAACGTGTTAAGGGAGGGGACTATGGCTACACCTTC.

This rearrangement joins TRBV5-1 to TRBJ1-2; 7 positions agree with TRBD1. CDR3 length: 13 amino acids. Germline CDR1 SGHRS, CDR2 YFSETQ. V was clipped by 0 bases and J by 6 bases; unmatched bases: 2. The CDR3 loop reads CASSLEGADGYTF. The DNA of the CDR3 is TGCGCCAGCAGCTTGGAGGGGGCTGATGGCTACACCTTC.

The chain employs TRBV6-5 and TRBJ1-5, with no clear D. The germline V and J ends were trimmed by 4 bases and 8 bases, with 12 bases remaining between them. CDR1 is MNHEY, CDR2 SVGAGI, per germline. CDR3 length: 13 amino acids. The CDR3 is CASSSLDQEPQHF. In nucleotides, the CDR3 is TGTGCCAGCAGTTCCCTAGATCAAGAGCCCCAGCATTTT.

The V call is TRBV4-1, the J call TRBJ2-1; maybe TRBD1 (6 bases). Germline assignment: CDR1 MGHRA and CDR2 YSYEKL. The V and J ends lost 2 bases and 9 bases respectively, with 20 bases between them. This CDR3 region has 16 residues. CDR3 sequence reads: CASSQRSGYLQGEQFF. CDR3 nucleotides: TGCGCCAGCAGCCAACGTTCGGGGTACCTACAGGGTGAGCAGTTCTTC.

The rearrangement joins TRBV7-2 to TRBJ1-2; 8 bases align to TRBD1. The CDR3 totals 15 residues. V lost 1 base to trimming and J lost 4 bases; unmatched junction nucleotides: 5. Germline values: CDR1 SGHTA, CDR2 FQGNSA. The CDR3 loop reads CASSLGQGASYGYTF. Here the CDR3 DNA reads TGTGCCAGCAGCTTAGGGCAGGGGGCGTCCTATGGCTACACCTTC.

The chain recombines TRBV4-1 with TRBJ2-2, with 7 nucleotides matching TRBD1. Looked up from germline, CDR1 is MGHRA and CDR2 is YSYEKL. This CDR3 region has 14 residues. J lost 10 bases, V lost 4 bases, and 9 bases had no gene match. The CDR3: CASSPWTGPEELFF. DNA for the CDR3: TGCGCCAGCAGCCCCTGGACAGGCCCGGAGGAGCTGTTTTTT.

This clone was recorded only once. The rearrangement links TRBV19 to TRBJ1-6, with 8 bases identical to TRBD1. Germline V CDR1 and CDR2: LNHDA, SQIVND (reference sequence). The junction had 8 bases not matched to a gene; V was cut back by 6 bases and J by 7 bases. The CDR3 extends over 15 amino acids. CDR3 coding DNA: TGTGCCAGTAGCCAACCGGGACAGGAAAATTCACCCCTCCACTTT. This gives the protein CASSQPGQENSPLHF.

The chain has TRBV11-2 and TRBJ1-1; D is possibly TRBD1 (6 bases). V lost 3 bases and J 5 bases, leaving 13 bases between the germline ends. CDR1 SGHAT and CDR2 FQNNGV come from the germline V gene. The CDR3 spans 14 residues. The CDR3 sequence: CASSFGSRGTEAFF. The DNA of the CDR3 is TGTGCCAGCAGCTTTGGGTCGAGGGGGACTGAAGCTTTCTTT.

This chain connects TRBV7-2 to TRBJ2-3; tentative D call: TRBD2 (6 bases). V lost 1 base to trimming and J lost 1 base, with 12 bases between them. Germline-derived CDR1 and CDR2 are SGHTA and FQGNSA. The CDR3 has 16 amino acids. The CDR3 coding sequence is TGTGCCAGCAGCTTAGTAATGACTAGGGGCACAGATACGCAGTATTTT. It yields the protein CASSLVMTRGTDTQYF.

Only one count was recorded for this clone. The chain is built from TRBV2 and TRBJ2-7; D not resolved. The CDR3 runs to 12 residues. The germline V and J ends were trimmed by 8 bases and 0 bases, with 8 bases remaining between them. Germline CDR1 SNHLY, CDR2 FYNNEI. CDR3 bases: TGTGCCAGCCTAGAATACTCCTACGAGCAGTACTTC. Protein sequence: CASLEYSYEQYF. The complete variable domain, with remaining parts taken from reference TRBV2 and TRBJ2-7, reads EPEVTQTPSHQVTQMGQEVILRCVPISNHLYFYWYRQILGQKVEFLVSFYNNEISEKSEIFDDQFSVERPDGSNFTLKIRSTKLEDSAMYFCASLEYSYEQYFGPGTRLTVT.

CDR3 nucleotide sequence: TGTGCCAGCAGTTTAGCTAGCGGCACAGATACGCAGTATTTT. The encoded protein is CASSLASGTDTQYF. The gene calls are TRBV28 and TRBJ2-3, with TRBD2 as a possible D gene (6 bases). This CDR3 has 14 residues. The germline CDR1 and CDR2 sequences are MDHEN and SYDVKM. Trimming removed 2 bases from V and 1 base from J, with 7 bases in between.

J is TRBJ1-6 and V is TRBV2; 8 nucleotides line up with TRBD1. The CDR3 has 12 residues. The germline CDR1 and CDR2 sequences are SNHLY and FYNNEI. V dropped 11 bases and J dropped 6; count of bases not matched to a gene: 3. In nucleotides, the CDR3 is TGTGCCGGACAGGGCCTTAATTCACCCCTCCACTTT. Amino acids: CAGQGLNSPLHF.

This clone has just one count. The chain links TRBV28 to TRBJ1-2; D gene ambiguous. The CDR3 runs to 13 residues. CDR1 and CDR2 from the germline V gene are MDHEN and SYDVKM. Deletions cut 10 bases from V and 7 bases from J, with 19 bases between. The CDR3 DNA reads TGTGCCACCTACTGGTACGGGGAGGGTGGCTACACCTTC. Its protein is CATYWYGEGGYTF.

The chain couples TRBV11-2 to TRBJ1-3, with 8 bases lining up with TRBD1. The J segment lost 0 bases and the V segment lost 2 bases, leaving 6 bases of the junction unmatched. Germline CDR1 reads SGHAT; CDR2 reads FQNNGV. The CDR3 totals 17 residues. Here the CDR3 DNA reads TGTGCCAGCAGCTTAATACAGGGGGAAGGCTCTGGAAACACCATATATTTT. Protein product: CASSLIQGEGSGNTIYF.

The V gene is TRBV9, the J gene TRBJ1-4, with 10 bases identical to TRBD1. The V gene end was trimmed by 3 bases and the J gene end by 8 bases; junction bases not matched to a gene: 7. In germline, CDR1 is SGDLS, CDR2 YYNGEE. The CDR3 loop spans 15 amino acids. The CDR3: CASSAMGQGKEKLFF. DNA for the CDR3: TGTGCCAGCAGCGCCATGGGACAGGGGAAGGAAAAACTGTTTTTT.

The chain uses TRBV2 and TRBJ2-5; 7 bases agree with TRBD1. Looked up from germline, CDR1 is SNHLY and CDR2 is FYNNEI. The CDR3 consists of 13 residues. Losses at the gene ends were 5 bases for V and 4 bases for J; bases not matched to a gene: 4. CDR3: CASSTGARETQYF. The CDR3 nucleotides read TGTGCCAGCAGTACAGGGGCCCGAGAGACCCAGTACTTC.

The rearrangement links TRBV6-5 to TRBJ2-7; 7 bases line up with TRBD1. The V gene end was trimmed by 7 bases and the J gene end by 0 bases; junction bases not matched to a gene: 6. This CDR3 is 14 amino acids long. Germline V gene sequence: CDR1 MNHEY, CDR2 SVGAGI. CDR3 residues: CASTPYRGSYEQYF. Written as DNA, the CDR3 is TGTGCCAGCACTCCCTACAGGGGCTCCTACGAGCAGTACTTC.